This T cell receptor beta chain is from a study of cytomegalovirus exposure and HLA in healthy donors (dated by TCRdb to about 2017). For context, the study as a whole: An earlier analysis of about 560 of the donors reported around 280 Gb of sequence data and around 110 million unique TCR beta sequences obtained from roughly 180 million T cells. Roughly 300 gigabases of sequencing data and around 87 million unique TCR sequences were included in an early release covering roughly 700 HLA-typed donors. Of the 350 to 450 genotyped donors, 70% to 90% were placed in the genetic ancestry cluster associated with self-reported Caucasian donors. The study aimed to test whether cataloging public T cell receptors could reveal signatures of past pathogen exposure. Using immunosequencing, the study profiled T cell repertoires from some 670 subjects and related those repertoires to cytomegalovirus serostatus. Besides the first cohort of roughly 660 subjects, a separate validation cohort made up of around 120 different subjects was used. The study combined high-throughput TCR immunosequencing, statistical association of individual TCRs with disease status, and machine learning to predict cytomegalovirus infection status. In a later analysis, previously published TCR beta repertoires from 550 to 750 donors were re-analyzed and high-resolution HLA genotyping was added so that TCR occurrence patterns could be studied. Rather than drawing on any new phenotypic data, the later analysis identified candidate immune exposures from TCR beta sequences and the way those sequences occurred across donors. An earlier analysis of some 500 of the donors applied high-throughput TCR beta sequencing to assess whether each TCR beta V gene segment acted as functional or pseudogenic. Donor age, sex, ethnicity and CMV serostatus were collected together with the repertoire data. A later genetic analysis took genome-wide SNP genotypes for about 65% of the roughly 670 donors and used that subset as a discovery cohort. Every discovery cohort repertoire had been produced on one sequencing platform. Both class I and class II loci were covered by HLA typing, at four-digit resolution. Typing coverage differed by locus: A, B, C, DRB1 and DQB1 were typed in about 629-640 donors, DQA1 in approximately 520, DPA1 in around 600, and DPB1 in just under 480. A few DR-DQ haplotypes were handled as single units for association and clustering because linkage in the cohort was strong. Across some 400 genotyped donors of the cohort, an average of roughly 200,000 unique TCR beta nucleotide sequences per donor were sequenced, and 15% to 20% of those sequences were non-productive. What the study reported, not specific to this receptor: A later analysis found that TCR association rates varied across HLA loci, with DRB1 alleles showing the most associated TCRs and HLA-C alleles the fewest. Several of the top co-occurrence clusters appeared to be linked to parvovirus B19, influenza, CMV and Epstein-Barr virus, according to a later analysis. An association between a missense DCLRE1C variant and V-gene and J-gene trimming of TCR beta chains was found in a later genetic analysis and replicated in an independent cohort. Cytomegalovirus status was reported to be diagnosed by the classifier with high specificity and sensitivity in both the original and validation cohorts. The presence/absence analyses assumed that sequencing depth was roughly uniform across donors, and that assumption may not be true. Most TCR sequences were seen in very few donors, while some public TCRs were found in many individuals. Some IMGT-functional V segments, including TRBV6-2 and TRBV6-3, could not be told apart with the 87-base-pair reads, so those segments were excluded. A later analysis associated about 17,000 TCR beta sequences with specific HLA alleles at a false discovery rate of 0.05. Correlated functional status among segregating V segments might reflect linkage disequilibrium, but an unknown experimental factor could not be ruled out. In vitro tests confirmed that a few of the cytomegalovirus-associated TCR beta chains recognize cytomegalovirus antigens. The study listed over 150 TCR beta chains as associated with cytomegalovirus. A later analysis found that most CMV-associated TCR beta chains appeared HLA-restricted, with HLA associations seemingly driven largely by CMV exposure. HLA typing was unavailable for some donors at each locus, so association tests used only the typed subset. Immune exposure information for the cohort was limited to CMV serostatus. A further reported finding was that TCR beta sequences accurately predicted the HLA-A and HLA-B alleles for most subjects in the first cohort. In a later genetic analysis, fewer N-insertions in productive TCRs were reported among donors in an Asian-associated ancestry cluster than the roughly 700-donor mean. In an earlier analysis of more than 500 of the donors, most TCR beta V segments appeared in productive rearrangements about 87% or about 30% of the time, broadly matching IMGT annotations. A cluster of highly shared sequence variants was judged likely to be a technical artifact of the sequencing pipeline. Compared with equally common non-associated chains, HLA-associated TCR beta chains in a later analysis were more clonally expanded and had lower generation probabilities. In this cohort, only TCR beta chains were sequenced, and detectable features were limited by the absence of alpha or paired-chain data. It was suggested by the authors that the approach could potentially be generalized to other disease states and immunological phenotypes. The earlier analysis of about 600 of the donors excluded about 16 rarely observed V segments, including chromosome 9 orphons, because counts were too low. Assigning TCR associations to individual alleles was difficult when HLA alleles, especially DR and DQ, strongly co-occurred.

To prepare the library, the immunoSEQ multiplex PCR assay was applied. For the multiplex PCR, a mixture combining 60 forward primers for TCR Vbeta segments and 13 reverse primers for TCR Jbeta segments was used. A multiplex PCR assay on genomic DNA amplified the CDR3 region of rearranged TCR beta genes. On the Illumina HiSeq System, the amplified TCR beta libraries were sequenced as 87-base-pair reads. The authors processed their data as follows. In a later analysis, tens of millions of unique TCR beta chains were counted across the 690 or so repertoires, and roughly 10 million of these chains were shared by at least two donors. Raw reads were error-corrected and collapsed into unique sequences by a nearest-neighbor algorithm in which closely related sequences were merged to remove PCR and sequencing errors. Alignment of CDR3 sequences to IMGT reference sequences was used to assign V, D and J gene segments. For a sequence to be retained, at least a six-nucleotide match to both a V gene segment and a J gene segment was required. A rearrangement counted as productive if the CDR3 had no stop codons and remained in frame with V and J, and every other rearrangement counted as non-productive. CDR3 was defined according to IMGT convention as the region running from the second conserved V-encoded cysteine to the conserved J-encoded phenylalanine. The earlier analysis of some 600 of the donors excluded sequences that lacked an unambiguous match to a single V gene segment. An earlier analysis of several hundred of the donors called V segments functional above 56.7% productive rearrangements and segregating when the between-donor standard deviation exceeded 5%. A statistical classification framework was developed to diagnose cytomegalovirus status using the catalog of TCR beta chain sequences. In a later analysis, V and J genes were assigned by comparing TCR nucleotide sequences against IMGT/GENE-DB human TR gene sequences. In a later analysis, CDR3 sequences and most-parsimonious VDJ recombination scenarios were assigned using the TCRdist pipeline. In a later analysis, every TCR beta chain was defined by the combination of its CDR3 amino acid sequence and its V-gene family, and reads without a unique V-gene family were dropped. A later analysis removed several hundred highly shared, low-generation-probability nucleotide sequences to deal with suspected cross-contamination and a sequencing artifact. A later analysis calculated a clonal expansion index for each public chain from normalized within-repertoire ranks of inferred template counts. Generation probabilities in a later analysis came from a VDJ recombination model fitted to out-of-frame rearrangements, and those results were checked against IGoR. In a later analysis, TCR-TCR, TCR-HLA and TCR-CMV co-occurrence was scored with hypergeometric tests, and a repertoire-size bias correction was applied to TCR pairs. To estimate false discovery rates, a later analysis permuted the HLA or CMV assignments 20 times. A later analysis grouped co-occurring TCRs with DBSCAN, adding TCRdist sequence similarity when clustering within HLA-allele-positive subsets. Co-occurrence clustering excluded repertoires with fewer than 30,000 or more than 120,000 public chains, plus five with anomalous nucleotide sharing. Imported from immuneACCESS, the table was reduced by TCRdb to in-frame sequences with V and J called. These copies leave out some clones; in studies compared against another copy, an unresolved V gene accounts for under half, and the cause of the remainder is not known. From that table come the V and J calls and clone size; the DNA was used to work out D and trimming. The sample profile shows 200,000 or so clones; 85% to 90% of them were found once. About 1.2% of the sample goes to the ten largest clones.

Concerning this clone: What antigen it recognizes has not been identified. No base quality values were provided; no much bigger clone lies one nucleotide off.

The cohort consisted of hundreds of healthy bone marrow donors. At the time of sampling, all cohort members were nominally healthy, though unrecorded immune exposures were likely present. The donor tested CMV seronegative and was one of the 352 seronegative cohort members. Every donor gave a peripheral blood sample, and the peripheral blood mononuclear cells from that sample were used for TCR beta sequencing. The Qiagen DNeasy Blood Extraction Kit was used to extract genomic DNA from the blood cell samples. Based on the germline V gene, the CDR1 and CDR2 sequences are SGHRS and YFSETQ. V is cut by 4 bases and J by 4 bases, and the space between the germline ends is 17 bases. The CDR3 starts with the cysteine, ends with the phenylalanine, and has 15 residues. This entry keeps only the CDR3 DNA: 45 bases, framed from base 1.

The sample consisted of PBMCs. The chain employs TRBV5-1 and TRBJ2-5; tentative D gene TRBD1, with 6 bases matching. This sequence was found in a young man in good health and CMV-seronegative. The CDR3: CASSATTTGPETQYF. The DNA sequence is TGCGCCAGCAGCGCTACTACAACAGGGCCAGAGACCCAGTACTTC.